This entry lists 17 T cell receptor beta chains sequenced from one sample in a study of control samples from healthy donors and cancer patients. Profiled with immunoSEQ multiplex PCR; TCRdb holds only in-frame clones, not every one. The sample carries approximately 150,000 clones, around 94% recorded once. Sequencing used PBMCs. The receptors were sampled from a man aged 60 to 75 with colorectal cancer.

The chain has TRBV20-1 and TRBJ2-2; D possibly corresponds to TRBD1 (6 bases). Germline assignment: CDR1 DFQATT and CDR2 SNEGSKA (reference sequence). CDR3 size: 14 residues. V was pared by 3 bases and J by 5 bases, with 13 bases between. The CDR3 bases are TGCAGTGCTAGTAGGCAGGGGAGTACCGGGGAGCTGTTTTTT. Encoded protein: CSASRQGSTGELFF.

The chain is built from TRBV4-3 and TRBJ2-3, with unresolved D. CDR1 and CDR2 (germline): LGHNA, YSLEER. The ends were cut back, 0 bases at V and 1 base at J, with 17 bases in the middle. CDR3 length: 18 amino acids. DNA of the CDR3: TGCGCCAGCAGCCAAGATGTGGGCTCCCGCGGAGGCACAGATACGCAGTATTTT. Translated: CASSQDVGSRGGTDTQYF.

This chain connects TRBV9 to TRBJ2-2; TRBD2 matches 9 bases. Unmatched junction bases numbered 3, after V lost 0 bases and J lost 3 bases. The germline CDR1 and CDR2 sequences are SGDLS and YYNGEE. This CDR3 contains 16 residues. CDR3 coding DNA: TGTGCCAGCAGCGTAGAAGCGGGGGGACACACCGGGGAGCTGTTTTTT. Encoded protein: CASSVEAGGHTGELFF.

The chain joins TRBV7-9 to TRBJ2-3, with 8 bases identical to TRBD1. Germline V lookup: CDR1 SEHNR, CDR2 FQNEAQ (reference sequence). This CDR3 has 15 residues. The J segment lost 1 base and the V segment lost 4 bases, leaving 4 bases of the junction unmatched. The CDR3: CASSSGQGGTDTQYF. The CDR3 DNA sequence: TGTGCCAGCAGCTCCGGACAGGGCGGCACAGATACGCAGTATTTT.

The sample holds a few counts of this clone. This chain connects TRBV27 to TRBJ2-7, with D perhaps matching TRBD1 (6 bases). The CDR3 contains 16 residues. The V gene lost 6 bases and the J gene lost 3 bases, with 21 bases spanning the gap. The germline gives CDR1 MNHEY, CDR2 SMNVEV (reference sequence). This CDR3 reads CASRQESGHFGYEQYF. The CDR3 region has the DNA TGTGCCAGCAGACAAGAGTCGGGACACTTTGGCTACGAGCAGTACTTC.

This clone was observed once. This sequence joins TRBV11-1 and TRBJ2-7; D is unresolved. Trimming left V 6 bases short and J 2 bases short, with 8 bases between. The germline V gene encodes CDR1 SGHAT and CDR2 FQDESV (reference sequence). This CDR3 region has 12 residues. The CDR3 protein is CASRMDPYEQYF. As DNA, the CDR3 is TGTGCCAGCAGGATGGACCCCTACGAGCAGTACTTC.

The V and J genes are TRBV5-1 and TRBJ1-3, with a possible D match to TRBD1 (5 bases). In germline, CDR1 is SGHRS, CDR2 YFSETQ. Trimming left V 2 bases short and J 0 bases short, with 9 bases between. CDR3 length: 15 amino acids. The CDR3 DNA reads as TGCGCCAGCAGCTTCCTAGGGGTCTCTGGAAACACCATATATTTT. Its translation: CASSFLGVSGNTIYF.

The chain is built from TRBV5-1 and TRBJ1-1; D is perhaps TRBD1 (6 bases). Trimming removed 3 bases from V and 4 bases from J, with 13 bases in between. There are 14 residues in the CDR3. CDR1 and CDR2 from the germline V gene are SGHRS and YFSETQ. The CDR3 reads CASSSTGRSTEAFF. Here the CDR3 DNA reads TGCGCCAGCAGCTCTACAGGGAGGAGCACTGAAGCTTTCTTT.

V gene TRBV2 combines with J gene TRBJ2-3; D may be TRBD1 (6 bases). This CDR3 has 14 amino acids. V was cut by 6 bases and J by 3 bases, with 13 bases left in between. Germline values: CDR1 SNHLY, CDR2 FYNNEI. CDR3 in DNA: TGTGCCAGCAGCCCAAGACAGGCGACAGATACGCAGTATTTT. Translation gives CASSPRQATDTQYF.

This chain's CDR3 is CASSIEVGTGSFYGYTF. CDR3 bases: TGTGCCAGTAGTATAGAAGTTGGGACAGGGAGTTTCTATGGCTACACCTTC. V and J are TRBV19 and TRBJ1-2; 9 bases are a match to TRBD1. V shed 0 bases and J 4 bases; nucleotides not matched to a gene: 9. CDR1 is LNHDA and CDR2 is SQIVND in the germline V gene (reference sequence). This CDR3 is built from 17 residues.

CDR3 residues: CASSVDGIKPQHF. CDR3 in DNA: TGTGCCAGCAGCGTAGACGGAATAAAGCCCCAGCATTTT. This chain links TRBV2 with TRBJ1-5; D not certain. The CDR3 spans 13 residues. Trimming pared 6 bases from V and 8 bases from J, leaving 14 bases between. The germline CDR1 and CDR2 sequences are SNHLY and FYNNEI.

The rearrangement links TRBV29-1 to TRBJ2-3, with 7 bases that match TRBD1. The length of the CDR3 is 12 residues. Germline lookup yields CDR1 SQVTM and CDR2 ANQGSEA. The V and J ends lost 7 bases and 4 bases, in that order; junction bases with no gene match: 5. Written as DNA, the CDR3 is TGCAGCGGCCGGACAGGCCCAGATACGCAGTATTTT. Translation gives CSGRTGPDTQYF.

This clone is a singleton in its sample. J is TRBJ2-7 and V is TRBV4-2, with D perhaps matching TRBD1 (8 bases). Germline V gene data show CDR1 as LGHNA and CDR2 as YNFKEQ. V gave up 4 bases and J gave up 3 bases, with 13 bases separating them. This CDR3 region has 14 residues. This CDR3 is CASSPSGQGYEQYF. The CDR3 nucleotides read TGTGCCAGCAGCCCTAGCGGACAGGGCTACGAGCAGTACTTC.

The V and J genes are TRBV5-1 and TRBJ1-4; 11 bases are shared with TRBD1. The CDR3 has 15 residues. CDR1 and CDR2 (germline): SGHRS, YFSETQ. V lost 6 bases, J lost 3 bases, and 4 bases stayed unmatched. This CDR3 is CASTGQGAANEKLFF. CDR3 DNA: TGCGCCAGCACCGGACAGGGGGCAGCTAATGAAAAACTGTTTTTT.

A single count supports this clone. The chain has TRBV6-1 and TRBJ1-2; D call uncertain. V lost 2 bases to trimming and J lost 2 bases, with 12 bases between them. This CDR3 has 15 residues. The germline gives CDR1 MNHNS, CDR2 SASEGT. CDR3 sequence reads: CASSEPRTGNYGYTF. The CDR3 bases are TGTGCCAGCAGTGAACCCCGGACCGGGAACTATGGCTACACCTTC.

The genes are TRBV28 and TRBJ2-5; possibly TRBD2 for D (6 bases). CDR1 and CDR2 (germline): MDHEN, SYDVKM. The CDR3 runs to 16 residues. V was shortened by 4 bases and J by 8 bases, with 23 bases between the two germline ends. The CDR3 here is CASSSPGTLGQVTQYF. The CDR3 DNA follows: TGTGCCAGCAGTTCCCCCGGGACTCTCGGTCAAGTTACCCAGTACTTC.

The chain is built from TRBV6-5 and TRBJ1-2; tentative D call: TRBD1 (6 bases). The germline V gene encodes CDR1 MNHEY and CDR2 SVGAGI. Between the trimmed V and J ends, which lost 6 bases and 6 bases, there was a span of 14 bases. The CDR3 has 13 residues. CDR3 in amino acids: CASRARGSHGYTF. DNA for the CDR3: TGTGCCAGCAGAGCCAGGGGATCGCATGGCTACACCTTC.